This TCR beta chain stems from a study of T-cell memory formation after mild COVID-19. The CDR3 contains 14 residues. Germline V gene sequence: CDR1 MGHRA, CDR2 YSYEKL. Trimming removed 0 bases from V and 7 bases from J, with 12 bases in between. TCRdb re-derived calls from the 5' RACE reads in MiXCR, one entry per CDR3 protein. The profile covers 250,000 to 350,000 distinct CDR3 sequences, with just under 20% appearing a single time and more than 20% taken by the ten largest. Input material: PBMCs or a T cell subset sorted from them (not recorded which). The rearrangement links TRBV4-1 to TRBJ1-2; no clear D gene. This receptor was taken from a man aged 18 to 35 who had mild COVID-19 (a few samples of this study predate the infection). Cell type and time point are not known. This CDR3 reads CASSQEEEDGGYTF. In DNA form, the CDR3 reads TGCGCCAGCAGCCAAGAGGAGGAAGACGGTGGCTACACCTTC.